These 9 T cell receptor beta chains share one sample of origin, sequenced in a study of response to subunit inactivated influenza vaccine. From the RT-PCR reads, TCRdb called clonotypes with MiXCR, one entry per CDR3 protein. There are 600,000 to 850,000 distinct CDR3 sequences in the sample; approximately 15% occur only once, and about 7.4% lies in the top ten. This material consisted of PBMCs from blood, taken around two weeks before vaccination. These receptors all come from a man between 45 and 60 years old who received an inactivated influenza vaccine.

This clonotype was seen repeatedly, ten times or more. The CDR3 DNA follows: TGCAGTGGGAGGACTACACAAGAGACCCAGTACTTC. Its translation is CSGRTTQETQYF. The chain employs TRBV20-1 and TRBJ2-5, with D possibly TRBD2 on 6 matching bases. Germline CDR1 DFQATT, CDR2 SNEGSKA (reference sequence). The CDR3 extends over 12 amino acids. The V end was cut by 7 bases, the J end by 2 bases, with 11 bases between.

The V and J genes are TRBV11-2 and TRBJ2-3; 14 positions match TRBD2. Germline V gene data show CDR1 as SGHAT and CDR2 as FQNNGV. The V gene end was trimmed by 5 bases and the J gene end by 7 bases; junction bases not matched to a gene: 17. The CDR3 runs to 19 residues. CDR3 residues: CASSPRGLAGGRVGYTQYF. In nucleotides, the CDR3 is TGTGCCAGCAGCCCGAGAGGACTAGCGGGAGGCCGGGTCGGATATACGCAGTATTTT.

The rearrangement joins TRBV5-1 to TRBJ2-5; tentative D call: TRBD1 (5 bases). The ends were cut back, 4 bases at V and 5 bases at J, with 15 bases in the middle. CDR3 length: 14 residues. The germline V gene has CDR1 SGHRS and CDR2 YFSETQ. The CDR3 spells CASSLSRGRETQYF. The CDR3 bases are TGCGCCAGCAGCCTCAGTAGGGGAAGGGAGACCCAGTACTTC. The variable domain in full, with the rest retrieved from reference TRBV5-1 and TRBJ2-5, is KAGVTQTPRYLIKTRGQQVTLSCSPISGHRSVSWYQQTPGQGLQFLFEYFSETQRNKGNFPGRFSGRQFSNSRSEMNVSTLELGDSALYLCASSLSRGRETQYFGPGTRLLVL.

This clonotype was counted a few times. V is TRBV5-6 and J is TRBJ2-7, with 8 bases that match TRBD1. CDR1 and CDR2 from the germline V gene are SGHDT and YYEEEE. The J segment lost 0 bases and the V segment lost 4 bases, leaving 6 bases of the junction unmatched. The CDR3 consists of 15 residues. CDR3 DNA: TGTGCCAGCAGCAGGAGGACAGGGTTCTCCTACGAGCAGTACTTC. Its translation: CASSRRTGFSYEQYF.

The chain employs TRBV28 and TRBJ2-7; 11 nucleotides line up with TRBD1. CDR3 length: 15 amino acids. With V trimmed by 2 bases and J by 4 bases, 4 bases remained unmatched. CDR1 and CDR2 (germline): MDHEN, SYDVKM. The CDR3 DNA is TGTGCCAGCAGTTTAACGGACAGGGGGCAGTACGAGCAGTACTTC. Amino acid sequence: CASSLTDRGQYEQYF.

In its sample, this clonotype was seen many times. The genes are TRBV6-5 and TRBJ1-1; TRBD1 might be the D (6 bases). This CDR3 comprises 16 residues. Per germline, CDR1 MNHEY and CDR2 SVGAGI. Trimming cost V 4 bases and J 4 bases, with 19 bases left between them. The CDR3 DNA is TGTGCCAGCAGTTTCAGTCTCACTATAGGGGGCACTGAAGCTTTCTTT. Its protein is CASSFSLTIGGTEAFF.

This clonotype turned up a few times. The chain links TRBV21-1 to TRBJ2-2; TRBD1 is the table's D call, not checked against the DNA. TRBV21-1 is a recognized pseudogene. The CDR3 contains 18 residues. The DNA for the CDR3 is TGTGCCAGCAAAGAGGGACAGACCTTATGGGGATGTACCGGGGAGCTGTTTTTT. Translating it yields CASKEGQTLWGCTGELFF.

The gene calls are TRBV18 and TRBJ2-2; D remains unclear. The CDR3 contains 13 residues. Looked up from germline, CDR1 is KGHSH and CDR2 is LQKENI. V was pared by 3 bases and J by 8 bases, with 10 bases between. CDR3 nucleotides: TGTGCCAGCTCACCGCGAGATTCGGGGGAGCTGTTTTTT. Its translation is CASSPRDSGELFF. Based on the CDR3 plus reference TRBV18 and TRBJ2-2, the full variable domain is NAGVMQNPRHLVRRRGQEARLRCSPMKGHSHVYWYRQLPEEGLKFMVYLQKENIIDESGMPKERFSAEFPKEGPSILRIQQVVRGDSAAYFCASSPRDSGELFFGEGSRLTVL.

This clonotype showed up just a few times. This rearrangement joins TRBV21-1 to TRBJ2-2. TRBV21-1 is a known pseudogene. This CDR3 is built from 15 residues. The CDR3 here is CASSEQTENTGELFF. For the CDR3, the DNA is TGTGCCAGCAGCGAACAGACCGAGAACACCGGGGAGCTGTTTTTT.